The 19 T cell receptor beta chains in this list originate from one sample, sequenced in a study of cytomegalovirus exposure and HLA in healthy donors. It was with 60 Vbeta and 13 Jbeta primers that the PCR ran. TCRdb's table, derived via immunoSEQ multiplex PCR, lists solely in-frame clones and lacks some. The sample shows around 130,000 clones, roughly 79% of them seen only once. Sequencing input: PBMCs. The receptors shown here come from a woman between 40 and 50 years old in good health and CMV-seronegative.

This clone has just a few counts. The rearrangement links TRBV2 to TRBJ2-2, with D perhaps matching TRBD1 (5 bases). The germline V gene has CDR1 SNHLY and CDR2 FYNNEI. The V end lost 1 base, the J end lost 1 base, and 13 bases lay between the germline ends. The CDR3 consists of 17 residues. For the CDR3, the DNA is TGTGCCAGCAGTGAAGGCCAGGGAATTTTGAACACCGGGGAGCTGTTTTTT. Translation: CASSEGQGILNTGELFF.

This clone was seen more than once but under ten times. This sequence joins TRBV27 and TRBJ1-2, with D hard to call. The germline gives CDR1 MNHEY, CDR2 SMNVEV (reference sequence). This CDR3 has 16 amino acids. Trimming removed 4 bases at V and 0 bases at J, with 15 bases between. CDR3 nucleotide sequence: TGTGCCAGCAGTTGGCGGGCGACCGATACTAACTATGGCTACACCTTC. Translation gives CASSWRATDTNYGYTF.

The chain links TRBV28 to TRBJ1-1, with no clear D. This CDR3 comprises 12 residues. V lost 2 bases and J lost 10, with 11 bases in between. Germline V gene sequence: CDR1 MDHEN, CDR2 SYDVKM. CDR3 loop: CASSLTSGGAFF. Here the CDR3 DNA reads TGTGCCAGCAGTTTAACGAGCGGAGGAGCTTTCTTT.

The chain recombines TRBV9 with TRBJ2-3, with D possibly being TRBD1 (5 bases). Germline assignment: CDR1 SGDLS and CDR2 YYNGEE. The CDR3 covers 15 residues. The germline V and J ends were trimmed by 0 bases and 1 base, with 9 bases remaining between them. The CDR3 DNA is TGTGCCAGCAGCGTAGAGGGGTATGGCACAGATACGCAGTATTTT. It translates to CASSVEGYGTDTQYF.

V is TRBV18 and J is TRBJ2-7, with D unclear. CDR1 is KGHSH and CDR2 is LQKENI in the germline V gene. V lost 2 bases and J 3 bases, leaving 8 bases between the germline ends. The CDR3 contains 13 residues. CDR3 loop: CASSPGSNYEQYF. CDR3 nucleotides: TGTGCCAGCTCACCAGGCAGTAACTACGAGCAGTACTTC.

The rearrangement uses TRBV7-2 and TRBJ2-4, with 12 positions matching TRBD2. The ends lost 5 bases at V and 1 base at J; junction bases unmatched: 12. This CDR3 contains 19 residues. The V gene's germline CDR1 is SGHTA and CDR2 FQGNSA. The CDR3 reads CASSLRLAGVSVAKNIQYF. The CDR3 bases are TGTGCCAGCAGCCTGAGACTAGCGGGAGTATCAGTGGCCAAAAACATTCAGTACTTC.

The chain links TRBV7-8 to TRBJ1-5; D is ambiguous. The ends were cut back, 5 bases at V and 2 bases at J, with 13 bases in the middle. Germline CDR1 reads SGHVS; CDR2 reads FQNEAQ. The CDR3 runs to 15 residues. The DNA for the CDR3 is TGTGCCAGCAGCCTGAAGACCGGGGGCAATCAGCCCCAGCATTTT. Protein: CASSLKTGGNQPQHF.

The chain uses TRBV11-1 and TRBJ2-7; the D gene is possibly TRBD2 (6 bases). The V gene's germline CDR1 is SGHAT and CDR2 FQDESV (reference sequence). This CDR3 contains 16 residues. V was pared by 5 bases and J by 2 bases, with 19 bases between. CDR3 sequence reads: CASSPPGFGGPYEQYF. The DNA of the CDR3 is TGTGCCAGCAGCCCCCCGGGTTTCGGGGGACCCTACGAGCAGTACTTC.

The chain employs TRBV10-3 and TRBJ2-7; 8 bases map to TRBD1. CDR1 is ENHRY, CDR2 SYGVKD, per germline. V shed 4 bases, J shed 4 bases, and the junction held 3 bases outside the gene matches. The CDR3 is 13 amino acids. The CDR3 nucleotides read TGTGCCATCAGTGGACAGGGGTGGTACGAGCAGTACTTC. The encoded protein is CAISGQGWYEQYF.

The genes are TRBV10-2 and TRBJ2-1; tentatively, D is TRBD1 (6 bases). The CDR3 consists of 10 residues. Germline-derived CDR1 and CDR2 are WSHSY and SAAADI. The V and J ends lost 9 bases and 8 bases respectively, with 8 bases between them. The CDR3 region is CASEGDEQFF. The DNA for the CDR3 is TGCGCCAGTGAGGGGGATGAGCAGTTCTTC.

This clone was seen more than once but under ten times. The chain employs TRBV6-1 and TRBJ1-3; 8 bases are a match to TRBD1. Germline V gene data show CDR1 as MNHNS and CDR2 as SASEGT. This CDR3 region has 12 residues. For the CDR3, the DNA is TGTGGCGGACAGGGTGGCGGAAACACCATATATTTT. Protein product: CGGQGGGNTIYF.

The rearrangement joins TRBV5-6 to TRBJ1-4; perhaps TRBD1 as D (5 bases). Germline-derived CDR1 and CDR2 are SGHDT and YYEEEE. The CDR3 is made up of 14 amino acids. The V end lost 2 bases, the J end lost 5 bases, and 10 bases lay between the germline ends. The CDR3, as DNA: TGTGCCAGCAGCTTCAACAGGAGAAATGAAAAACTGTTTTTT. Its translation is CASSFNRRNEKLFF.

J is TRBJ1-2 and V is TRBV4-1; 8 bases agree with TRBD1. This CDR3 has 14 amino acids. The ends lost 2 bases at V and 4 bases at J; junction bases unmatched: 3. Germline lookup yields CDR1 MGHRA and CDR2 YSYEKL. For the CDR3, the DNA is TGCGCCAGCAGCCAAACCGACAGGGGCTATGGCTACACCTTC. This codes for CASSQTDRGYGYTF.

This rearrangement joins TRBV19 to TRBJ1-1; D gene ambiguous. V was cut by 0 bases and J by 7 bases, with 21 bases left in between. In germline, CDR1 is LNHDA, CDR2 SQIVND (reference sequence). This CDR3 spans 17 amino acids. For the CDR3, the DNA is TGTGCCAGTAGTATAGATCTATCCGGGAGGGCTAGAGGTGAAGCTTTCTTT. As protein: CASSIDLSGRARGEAFF.

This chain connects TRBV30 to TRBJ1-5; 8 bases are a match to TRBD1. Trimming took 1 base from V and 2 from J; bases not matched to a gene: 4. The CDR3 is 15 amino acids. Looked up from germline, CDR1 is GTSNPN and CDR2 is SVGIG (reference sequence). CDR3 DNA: TGTGCCTGGAGTGAGACAGGGGCGGGCAATCAGCCCCAGCATTTT. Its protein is CAWSETGAGNQPQHF.

CDR3 in amino acids: CASSQEFGHEQFF. CDR3 sequence (DNA): TGCGCCAGCAGCCAAGAGTTCGGTCACGAGCAGTTCTTC. The chain uses TRBV4-3 and TRBJ2-1; no firm D call. The germline V gene has CDR1 LGHNA and CDR2 YSLEER. Trimming cost V 0 bases and J 10 bases, with 10 bases left between them. The CDR3 consists of 13 residues.

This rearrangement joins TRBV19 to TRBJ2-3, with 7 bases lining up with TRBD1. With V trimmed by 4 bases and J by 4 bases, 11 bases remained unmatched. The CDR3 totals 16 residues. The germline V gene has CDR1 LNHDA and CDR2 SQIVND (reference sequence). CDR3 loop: CASSNRQGTGSDTQYF. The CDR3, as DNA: TGTGCCAGTAGTAACCGACAGGGTACAGGCTCAGATACGCAGTATTTT. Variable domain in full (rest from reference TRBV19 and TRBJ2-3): DGGITQSPKYLFRKEGQNVTLSCEQNLNHDAMYWYRQDPGQGLRLIYYSQIVNDFQKGDIAEGYSVSREKKESFPLTVTSAQKNPTAFYLCASSNRQGTGSDTQYFGPGTRLTVL.

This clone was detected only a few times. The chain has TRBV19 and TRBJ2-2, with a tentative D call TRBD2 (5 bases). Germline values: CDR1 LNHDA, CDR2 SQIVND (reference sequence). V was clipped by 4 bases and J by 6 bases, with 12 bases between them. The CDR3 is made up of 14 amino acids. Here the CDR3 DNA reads TGTGCCAGTAGTACGGGGTTCTTCCCCGGGGAGCTGTTTTTT. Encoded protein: CASSTGFFPGELFF.

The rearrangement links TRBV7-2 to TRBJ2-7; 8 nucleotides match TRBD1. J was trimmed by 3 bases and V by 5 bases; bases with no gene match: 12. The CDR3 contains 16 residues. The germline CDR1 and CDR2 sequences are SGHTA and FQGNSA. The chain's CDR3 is CASSAARRDRNYEQYF. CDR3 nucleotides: TGTGCCAGCAGCGCGGCGCGCCGGGACAGGAACTACGAGCAGTACTTC. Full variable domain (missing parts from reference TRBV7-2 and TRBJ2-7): GAGVSQSPSNKVTEKGKDVELRCDPISGHTALYWYRQSLGQGLEFLIYFQGNSAPDKSGLPSDRFSAERTGGSVSTLTIQRTQQEDSAVYLCASSAARRDRNYEQYFGPGTRLTVT.